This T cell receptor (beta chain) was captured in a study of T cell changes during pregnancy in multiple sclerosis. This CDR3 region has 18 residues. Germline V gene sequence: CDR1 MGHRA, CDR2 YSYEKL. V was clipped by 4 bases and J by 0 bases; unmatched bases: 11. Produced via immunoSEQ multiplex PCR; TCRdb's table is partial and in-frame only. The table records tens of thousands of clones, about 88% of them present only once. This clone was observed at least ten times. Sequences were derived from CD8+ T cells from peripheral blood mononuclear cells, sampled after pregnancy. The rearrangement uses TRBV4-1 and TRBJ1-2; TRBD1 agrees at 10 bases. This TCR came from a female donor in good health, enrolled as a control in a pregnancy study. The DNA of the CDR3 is TGCGCCAGCAGCCCTCGGGACAGGGGAAAAGCCTCTAACTATGGCTACACCTTC. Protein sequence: CASSPRDRGKASNYGYTF.